Listed here is a single T cell receptor beta chain. PCR was performed using 60 Vbeta and 13 Jbeta primers. Sequenced by immunoSEQ multiplex PCR; TCRdb stores in-frame clones only, minus some. The sample yields 150,000 to 200,000 clones, less than 90% seen once. The sample comes from a study of cytomegalovirus exposure and HLA in healthy donors. V was pared by 8 bases and J by 7 bases, with 11 bases of the junction left unmatched. The CDR3 sequence is 15 residues long. CDR1 is MNHEY, CDR2 SMNVEV, per germline (reference sequence). This clonotype originated in a male donor in good health and CMV-seropositive. The gene calls are TRBV27 and TRBJ1-4, with 9 positions matching TRBD1. Sequenced material: PBMCs. CDR3 amino acids: CASGERTGAGEKLFF. As DNA, the CDR3 is TGTGCCAGCGGAGAACGGACAGGGGCTGGTGAAAAACTGTTTTTT. Variable domain in full (rest from reference TRBV27 and TRBJ1-4): EAQVTQNPRYLITVTGKKLTVTCSQNMNHEYMSWYRQDPGLGLRQIYYSMNVEVTDKGDVPEGYKVSRKEKRNFPLILESPSPNQTSLYFCASGERTGAGEKLFFGSGTQLSVL.